The entry that follows covers one T cell receptor beta chain sequence. The target antigen is unknown. Per germline, CDR1 SGHRS and CDR2 YFSETQ. The CDR3 runs 17 residues. V shed 4 bases and J shed 2 bases, with 21 bases lying between them. This sample was included in a study of shared clonotypes between healthy human individuals. Study observations and caveats: Limitation of the genetic and exposure-history diversity represented came from the few donors.

Splitting of each subset's genomic DNA was done evenly across several immunoSEQ plates. Original methodology: Owing to the provision of junction-only sequences devoid of quality scores by immunoSEQ, filtering differed. Profiling relied on immunoSEQ multiplex PCR, and the TCRdb table lists in-frame clones only, not all of them. The DNA was the basis for D and trimming; V, J and clone size are from that table. Counted here are about 2 million clones, over 85% occurring once; the ten biggest clones make up 0.1% to 0.15%. Sequenced material: naive CD4+ T cells sorted from blood. The subset here: CD45RA+ positively selected. The clonotype was recovered from a young man in good health. This chain connects TRBV5-1 to TRBJ1-2; D might be TRBD1 (6 bases). The CDR3 spells CASSPAVRDTDNYGYTF. CDR3 sequence (DNA): TGCGCCAGCAGCCCGGCGGTCCGGGACACCGACAACTATGGCTACACCTTC.